The present TCR beta chain was sequenced within a study of T-cell reconstitution after alpha-beta-depleted transplantation in children. Unique molecular identifiers were used to barcode this TCRbeta library. TCRdb re-called the PCR reads with MiXCR, one entry per CDR3 protein. The sample shows 190,000 or so distinct CDR3 sequences, roughly 7.5% of them seen only once. Ten or more counts support this clonotype. The TCR was taken from a human donor who donated a stem cell graft to a child with Wiskott-Aldrich syndrome. The material sequenced was PBMCs from the stem cell graft donor, taken from the stem cell graft.

The CDR3 region is CASSQGGPNQPQHF. Written as DNA, the CDR3 is TGTGCCAGCAGCCAAGGAGGGCCTAATCAGCCCCAGCATTTT. The chain uses TRBV3-1 and TRBJ1-5, with no clear D. CDR1 is LGHDT and CDR2 is YNNKEL in the germline V gene (reference sequence). Trimming cost V 1 base and J 4 bases, with 8 bases left between them. The CDR3 contains 14 residues.